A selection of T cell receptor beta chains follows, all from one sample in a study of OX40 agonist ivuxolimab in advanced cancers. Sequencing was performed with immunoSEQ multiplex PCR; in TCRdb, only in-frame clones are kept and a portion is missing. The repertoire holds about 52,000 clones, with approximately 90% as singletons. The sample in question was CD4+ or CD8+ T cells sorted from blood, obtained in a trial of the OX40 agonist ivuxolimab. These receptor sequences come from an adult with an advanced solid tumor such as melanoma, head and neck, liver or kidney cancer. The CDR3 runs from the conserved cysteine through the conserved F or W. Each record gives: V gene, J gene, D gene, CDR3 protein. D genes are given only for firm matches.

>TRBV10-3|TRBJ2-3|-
CAISDPGGDFADTQYF
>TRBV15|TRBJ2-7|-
CATSRVLAGNEQYF
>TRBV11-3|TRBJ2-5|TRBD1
CASSLQGAPVETQYF
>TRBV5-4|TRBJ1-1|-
CASSPSAGGTTEAFF
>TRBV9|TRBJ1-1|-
CASSVGQSEGAFF
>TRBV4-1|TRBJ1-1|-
CASSQDPLTEAFF
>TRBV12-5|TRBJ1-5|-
CASGLGEQGLSQPQHF
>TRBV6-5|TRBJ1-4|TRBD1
CASSTTGGKGEKLFF
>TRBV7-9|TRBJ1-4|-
CASSLAVGDNEKLFF
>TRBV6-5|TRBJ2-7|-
CASSFADSLYEQYF
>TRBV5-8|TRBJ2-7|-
CASSWGEQYF
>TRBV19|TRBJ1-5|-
CASSIGTLNQPQHF
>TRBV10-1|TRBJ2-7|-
CASSDSSYEQYF
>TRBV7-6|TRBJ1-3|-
CASTWSLRGNTIYF
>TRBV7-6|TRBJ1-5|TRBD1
CASSLGSTGVYSNQPQHF
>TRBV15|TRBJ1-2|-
CATSSKGYYGYTF
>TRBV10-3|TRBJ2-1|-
CAISPKAHYNEQFF
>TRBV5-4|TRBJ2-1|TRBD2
CASSLGVSSGGVTNEQFF
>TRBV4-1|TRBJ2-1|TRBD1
CASSHPGQGANEQFF
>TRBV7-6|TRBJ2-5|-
CASSPSGGETQYF
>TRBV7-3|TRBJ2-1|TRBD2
CASSQGGAGVYNEQFF
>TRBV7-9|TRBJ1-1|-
CASTKQGEAFF
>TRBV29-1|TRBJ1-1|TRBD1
CSVESGQANTEAFF
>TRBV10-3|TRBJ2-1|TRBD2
CAISESTGLARDEQFF
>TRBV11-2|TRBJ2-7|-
CASGNYEQYF
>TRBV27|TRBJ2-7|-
CASSLYGGPSSYEQYF
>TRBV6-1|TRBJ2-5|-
CASSEIPLQGFETQYF
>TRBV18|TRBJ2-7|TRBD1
CASSPDRDMGYEQYF
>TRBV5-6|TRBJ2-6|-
CASSLTSLRSGANVLTF
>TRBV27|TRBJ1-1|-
CASSLLRNTGAFF
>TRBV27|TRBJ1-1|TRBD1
CASSLGQVNTEAFF
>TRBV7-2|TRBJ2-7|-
CASSSGVETGRSYEQYF
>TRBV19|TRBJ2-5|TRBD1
CASSSTGTPQETQYF
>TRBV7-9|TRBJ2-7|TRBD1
CASRSGQGAGEQYF
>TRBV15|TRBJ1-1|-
CATSREKGANTEAFF
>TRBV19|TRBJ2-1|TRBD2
CASSPGGDYNEQFF